This T cell receptor beta chain was sequenced for a study of blood T cell repertoires in COVID-19. Study overall: Sites across the United States, Italy and Spain contributed samples from acute and convalescent COVID-19. Nucleic acid was either cDNA or gDNA, and it came from T cells, B-cell-depleted T cells, or PBMCs.

Per the study methods: Estimated nucleated cell counts came from reference gene primer amplification. Generated by immunoSEQ multiplex PCR, the TCRdb table keeps only in-frame clones and is missing some. The V and J calls and clone size come from that table; D and trimming were worked out from the DNA. The table lists approximately 88,000 clones, approximately 90% of them singletons, with 15% in the top ten. Trimming left V 1 base short and J 3 bases short, with 4 bases between. The CDR3 is 13 residues long. The V gene's germline CDR1 is LNHDA and CDR2 SQIVND (reference sequence). In this sample, this clone turned up a few times.

This sequence originates from a male donor with acute or convalescent COVID-19. The rearrangement uses TRBV19 and TRBJ1-5; D is ambiguous. The sequenced sample consisted of peripheral blood. CDR3 bases: TGTGCCAGTAGTATAGCCGTCAATCAGCCCCAGCATTTT. Residues: CASSIAVNQPQHF.